This T cell receptor (beta chain) was identified in a study of OX40 agonist ivuxolimab in advanced cancers. Whole-study findings and limits: Relative to CD4+, CD8+ T cells held more expanded clones on average.

In regard to this clone: No antigen is known for it.

The method was immunoSEQ multiplex PCR; TCRdb's version includes in-frame clones alone and lacks a portion of them. The data contain about 92,000 clones, roughly 91% of them singletons. Germline-derived CDR1 and CDR2 are SGHAT and FQNNGV. The CDR3 sequence is 13 residues long. V lost 8 bases, J lost 5 bases, and 16 bases lay in between. The investigators sampled blood at baseline, at cycle 4 day 1, and at cycle 7 day 1. The sequence derives from an adult with an advanced solid tumor such as melanoma, head and neck, liver or kidney cancer. The genes are TRBV11-2 and TRBJ2-7; maybe TRBD1 (6 bases). Source: CD4+ or CD8+ T cells sorted from blood, taken in a trial of the OX40 agonist ivuxolimab. This CDR3 reads CASGGTGPNEQYF. CDR3 coding DNA: TGTGCCAGCGGGGGAACAGGGCCTAACGAGCAGTACTTC.